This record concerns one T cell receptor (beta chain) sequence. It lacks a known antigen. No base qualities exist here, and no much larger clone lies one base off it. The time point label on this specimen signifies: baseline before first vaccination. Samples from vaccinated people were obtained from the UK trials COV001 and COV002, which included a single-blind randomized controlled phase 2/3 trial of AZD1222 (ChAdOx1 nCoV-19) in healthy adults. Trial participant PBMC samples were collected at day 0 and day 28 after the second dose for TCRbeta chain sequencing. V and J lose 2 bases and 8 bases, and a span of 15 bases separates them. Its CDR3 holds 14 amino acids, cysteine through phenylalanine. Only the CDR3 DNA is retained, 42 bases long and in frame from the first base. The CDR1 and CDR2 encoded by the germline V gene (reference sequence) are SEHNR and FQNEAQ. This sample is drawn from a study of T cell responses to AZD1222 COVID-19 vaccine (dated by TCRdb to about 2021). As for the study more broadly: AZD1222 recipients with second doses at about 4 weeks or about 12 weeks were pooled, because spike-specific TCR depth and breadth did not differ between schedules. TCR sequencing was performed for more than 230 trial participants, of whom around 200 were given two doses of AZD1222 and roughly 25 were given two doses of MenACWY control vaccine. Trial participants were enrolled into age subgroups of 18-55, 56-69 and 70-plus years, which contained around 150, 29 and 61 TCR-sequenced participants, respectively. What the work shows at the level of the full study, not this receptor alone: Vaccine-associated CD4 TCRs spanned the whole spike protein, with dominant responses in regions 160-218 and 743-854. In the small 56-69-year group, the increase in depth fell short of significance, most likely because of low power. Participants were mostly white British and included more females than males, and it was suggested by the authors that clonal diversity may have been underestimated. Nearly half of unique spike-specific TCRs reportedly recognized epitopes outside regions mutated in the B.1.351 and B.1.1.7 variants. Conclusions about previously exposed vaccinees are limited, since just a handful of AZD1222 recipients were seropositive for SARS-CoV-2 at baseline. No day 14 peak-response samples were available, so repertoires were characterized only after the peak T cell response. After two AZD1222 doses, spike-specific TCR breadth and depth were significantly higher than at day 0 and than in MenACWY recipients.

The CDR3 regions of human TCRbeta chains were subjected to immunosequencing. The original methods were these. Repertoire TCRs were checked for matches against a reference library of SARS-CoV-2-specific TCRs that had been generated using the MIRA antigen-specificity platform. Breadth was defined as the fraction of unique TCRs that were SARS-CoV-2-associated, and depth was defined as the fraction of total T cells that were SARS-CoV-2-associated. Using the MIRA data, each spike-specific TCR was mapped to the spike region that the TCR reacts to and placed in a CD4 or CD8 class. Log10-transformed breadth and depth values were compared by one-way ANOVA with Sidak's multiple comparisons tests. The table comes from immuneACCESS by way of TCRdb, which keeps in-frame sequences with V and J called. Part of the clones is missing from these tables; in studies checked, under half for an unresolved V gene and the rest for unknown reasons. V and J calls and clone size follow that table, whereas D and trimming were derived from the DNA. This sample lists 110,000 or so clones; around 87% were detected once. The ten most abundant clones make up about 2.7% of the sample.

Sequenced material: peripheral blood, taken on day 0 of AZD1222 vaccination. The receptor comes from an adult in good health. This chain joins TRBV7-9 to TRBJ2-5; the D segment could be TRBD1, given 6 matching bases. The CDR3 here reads CASSLKAIGTTQYF. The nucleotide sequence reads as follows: TGTGCCAGCAGCTTAAAGGCCATAGGGACAACCCAGTACTTC.